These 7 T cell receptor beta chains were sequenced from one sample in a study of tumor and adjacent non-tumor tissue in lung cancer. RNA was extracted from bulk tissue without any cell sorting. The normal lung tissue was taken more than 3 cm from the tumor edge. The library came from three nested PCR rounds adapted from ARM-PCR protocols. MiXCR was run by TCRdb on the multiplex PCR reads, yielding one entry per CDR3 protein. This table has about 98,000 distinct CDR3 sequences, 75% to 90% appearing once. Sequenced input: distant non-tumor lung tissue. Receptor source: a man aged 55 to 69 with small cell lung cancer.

The CDR3 nucleotides are TGCGCCAGCAGTGAGTCGGGACTACCTGAGAACACCGGGGAGCTGTTTTTT. Encoded protein: CASSESGLPENTGELFF. V gene TRBV10-2 combines with J gene TRBJ2-2, with TRBD2 matching over 7 bases. The CDR3 runs to 17 residues. The germline CDR1 and CDR2 sequences are WSHSY and SAAADI. V gave up 0 bases and J gave up 1 base; unmatched junction bases: 5.

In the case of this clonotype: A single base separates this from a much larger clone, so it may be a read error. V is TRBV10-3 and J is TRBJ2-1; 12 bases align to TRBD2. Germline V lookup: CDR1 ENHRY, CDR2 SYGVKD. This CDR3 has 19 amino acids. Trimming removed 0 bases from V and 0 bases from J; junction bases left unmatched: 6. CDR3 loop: CAISESLTSGSRSYNEQFF. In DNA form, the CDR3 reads TGTGCCATCAGTGAGTCGTTGACTAGCGGGAGCCGCTCCTACAATGAGCAGTTCTTC.

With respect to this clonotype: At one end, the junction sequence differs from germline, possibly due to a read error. The CDR3 nucleotides read TGTGCCAGCAGCTTGGCCTCCCGGACAGCGATCACTGAAGCTTCCTTT. This translates into CASSLASRTAITEASF. V and J are TRBV5-6 and TRBJ1-1; a weak D match, TRBD1 (6 bases). The CDR3 runs 16 residues. The germline gives CDR1 SGHDT, CDR2 YYEEEE.

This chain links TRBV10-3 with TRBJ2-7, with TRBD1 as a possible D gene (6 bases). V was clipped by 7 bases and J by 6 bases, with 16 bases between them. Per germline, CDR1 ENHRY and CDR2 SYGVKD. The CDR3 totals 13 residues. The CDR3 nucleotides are TGTGCCATCAAGGGGGTACCCTACTCCGAGCAGTACTTC. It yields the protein CAIKGVPYSEQYF.

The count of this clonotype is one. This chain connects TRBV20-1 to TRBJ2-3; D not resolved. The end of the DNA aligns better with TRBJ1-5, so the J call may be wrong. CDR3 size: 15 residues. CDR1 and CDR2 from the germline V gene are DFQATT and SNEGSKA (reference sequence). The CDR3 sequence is CSAIARPTSTDTQHF. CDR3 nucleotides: TGCAGTGCCATAGCGAGACCTACTAGCACAGATACGCAGCATTTT.

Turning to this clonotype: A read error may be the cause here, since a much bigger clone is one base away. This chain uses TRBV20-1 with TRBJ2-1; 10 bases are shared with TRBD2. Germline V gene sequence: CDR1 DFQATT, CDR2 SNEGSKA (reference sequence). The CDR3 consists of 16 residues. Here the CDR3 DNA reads TGCAGTGCTAGAGACCATGCTAGCGGGAGTTACATTGAGCAGTTCTTC. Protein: CSARDHASGSYIEQFF.

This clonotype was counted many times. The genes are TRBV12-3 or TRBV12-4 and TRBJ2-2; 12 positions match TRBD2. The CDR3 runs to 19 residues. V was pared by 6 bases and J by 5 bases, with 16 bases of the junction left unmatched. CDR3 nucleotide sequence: TGTGCCAGCAGGAAGGCCCCCGGACTAGCGGGAAAGGGGACCGGGGAGCTGTTTTTT. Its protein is CASRKAPGLAGKGTGELFF.